The clone carrying this T cell receptor beta chain has just one count. This sample is drawn from a study of blood T cell repertoires in COVID-19. Study-wide background: There were acute and convalescent COVID-19 samples, and they came from the United States, Italy and Spain.

Sequencing used immunoSEQ multiplex PCR; TCRdb keeps in-frame clones, though not all of them. The sample has tens of thousands of clones, about 85% seen once. This CDR3 comprises 14 residues. The V gene end was trimmed by 6 bases and the J gene end by 7 bases; junction bases not matched to a gene: 11. Per germline, CDR1 SNHLY and CDR2 FYNNEI. This TCR came from an older woman with active COVID-19. The source material was peripheral blood. V and J are TRBV2 and TRBJ1-2, with TRBD1 matching over 7 bases. CDR3 region: CASSVQRTGVGYTF. The CDR3, as DNA: TGTGCCAGCAGCGTTCAGAGGACAGGAGTTGGCTACACCTTC.